This T cell receptor beta chain was observed in a study of blood T cell repertoires in COVID-19. As originally analysed: How many nucleated cells were present was estimated from reference gene primer amplification. Profiled with immunoSEQ multiplex PCR; TCRdb holds only in-frame clones, not every one. For V, J and clone size, that table is used; D and trimming come from the DNA. The sample gives over 150,000 clones, 80% to 90% of which show up once; around 8.1% is in the top ten. V gave up 4 bases and J gave up 8 bases, with 13 bases separating them. The CDR3 extends over 14 amino acids. Germline V lookup: CDR1 SGDLS, CDR2 YYNGEE. This clone was counted a few times.

This chain uses TRBV9 with TRBJ1-6; D is perhaps TRBD1 (5 bases). The sequenced material came from peripheral blood. This sequence was found in a woman aged 55-70 years with COVID-19, enrolled during active disease. The CDR3 DNA is TGTGCCAGCAGCCCATCCAGGGTCTATTCACCCCTCCACTTT. This codes for CASSPSRVYSPLHF.